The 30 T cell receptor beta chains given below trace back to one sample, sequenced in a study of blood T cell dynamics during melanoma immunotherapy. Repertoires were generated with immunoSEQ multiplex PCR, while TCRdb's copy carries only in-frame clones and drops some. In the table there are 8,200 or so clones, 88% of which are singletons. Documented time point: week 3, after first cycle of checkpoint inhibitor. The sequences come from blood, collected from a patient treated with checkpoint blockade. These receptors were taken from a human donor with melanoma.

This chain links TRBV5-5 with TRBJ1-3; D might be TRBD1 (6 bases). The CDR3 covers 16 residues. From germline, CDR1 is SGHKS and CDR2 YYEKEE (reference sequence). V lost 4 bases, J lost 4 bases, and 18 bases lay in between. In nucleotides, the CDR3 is TGTGCCAGCAGCCGAGACAGGTCTCTGATCGGAAACACCATATATTTT. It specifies CASSRDRSLIGNTIYF.

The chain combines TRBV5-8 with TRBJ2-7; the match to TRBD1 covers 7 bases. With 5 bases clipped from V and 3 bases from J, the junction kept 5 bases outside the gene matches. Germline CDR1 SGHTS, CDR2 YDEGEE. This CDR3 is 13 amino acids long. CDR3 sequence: CASRNPGGYEQYF. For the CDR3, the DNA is TGTGCCAGCAGGAACCCAGGGGGCTACGAGCAGTACTTC.

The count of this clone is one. The CDR3 sequence: CAWSGDYEQYF. As DNA, the CDR3 is TGTGCCTGGAGTGGGGACTACGAGCAGTACTTC. The chain couples TRBV30 to TRBJ2-7; D not resolved. The CDR3 totals 11 residues. V shed 1 base and J shed 3 bases, with 4 bases lying between them. The germline V gene encodes CDR1 GTSNPN and CDR2 SVGIG (reference sequence).

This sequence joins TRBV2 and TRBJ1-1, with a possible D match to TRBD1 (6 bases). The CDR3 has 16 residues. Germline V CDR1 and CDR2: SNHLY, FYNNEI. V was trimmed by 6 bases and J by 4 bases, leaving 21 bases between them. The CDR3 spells CASRRGLQGPSTEAFF. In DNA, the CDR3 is TGTGCCAGCAGGAGGGGACTACAGGGCCCGAGCACTGAAGCTTTCTTT.

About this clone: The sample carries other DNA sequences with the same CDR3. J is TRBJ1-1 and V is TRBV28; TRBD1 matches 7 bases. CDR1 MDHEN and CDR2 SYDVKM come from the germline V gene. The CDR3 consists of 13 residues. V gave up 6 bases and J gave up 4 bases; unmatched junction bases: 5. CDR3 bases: TGTGCCAGCAGCCGTGACAGGGTCACTGAAGCTTTCTTT. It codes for CASSRDRVTEAFF.

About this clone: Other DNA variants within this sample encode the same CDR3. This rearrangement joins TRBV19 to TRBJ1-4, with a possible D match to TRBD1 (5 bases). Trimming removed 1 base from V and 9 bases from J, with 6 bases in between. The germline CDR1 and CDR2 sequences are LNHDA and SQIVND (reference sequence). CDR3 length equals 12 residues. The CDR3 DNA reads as TGTGCCAGTAGTATAGGGGGGAAAAAACTGTTTTTT. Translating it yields CASSIGGKKLFF.

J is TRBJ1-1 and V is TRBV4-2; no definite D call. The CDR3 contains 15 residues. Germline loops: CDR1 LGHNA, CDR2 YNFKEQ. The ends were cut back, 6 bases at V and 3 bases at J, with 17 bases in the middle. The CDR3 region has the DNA TGTGCCAGCAGTATACTAGGGTTGGGCGACACTGAAGCTTTCTTT. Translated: CASSILGLGDTEAFF.

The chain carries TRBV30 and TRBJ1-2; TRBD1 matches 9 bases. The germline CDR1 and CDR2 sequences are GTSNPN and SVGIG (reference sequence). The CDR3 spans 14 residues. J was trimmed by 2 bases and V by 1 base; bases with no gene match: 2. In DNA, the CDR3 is TGTGCCTGGAGTGCGGGGACAGGGAACTATGGCTACACCTTC. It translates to CAWSAGTGNYGYTF.

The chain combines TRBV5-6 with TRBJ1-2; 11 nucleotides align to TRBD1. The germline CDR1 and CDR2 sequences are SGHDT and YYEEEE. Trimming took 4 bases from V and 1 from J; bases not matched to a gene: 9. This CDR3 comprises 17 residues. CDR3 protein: CASSGGQGANVNYGYTF. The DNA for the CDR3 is TGTGCCAGCAGCGGCGGACAGGGGGCAAACGTTAACTATGGCTACACCTTC.

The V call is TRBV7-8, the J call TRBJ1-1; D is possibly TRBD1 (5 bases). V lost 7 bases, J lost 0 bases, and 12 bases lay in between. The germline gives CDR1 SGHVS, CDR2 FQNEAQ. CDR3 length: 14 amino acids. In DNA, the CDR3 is TGTGCCAGCAACCGGCGGGGGATGAACACTGAAGCTTTCTTT. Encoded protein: CASNRRGMNTEAFF. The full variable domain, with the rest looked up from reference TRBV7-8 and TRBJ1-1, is GAGVSQSPRYKVAKRGQDVALRCDPISGHVSLFWYQQALGQGPEFLTYFQNEAQLDKSGLPSDRFFAERPEGSVSTLKIQRTQQEDSAVYLCASNRRGMNTEAFFGQGTRLTVV.

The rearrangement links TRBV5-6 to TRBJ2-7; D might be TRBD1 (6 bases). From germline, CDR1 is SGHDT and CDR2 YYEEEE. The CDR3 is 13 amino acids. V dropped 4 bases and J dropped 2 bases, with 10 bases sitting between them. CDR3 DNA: TGTGCCAGCAGCCTCCGGACAGCCTACGAGCAGTACTTC. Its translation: CASSLRTAYEQYF.

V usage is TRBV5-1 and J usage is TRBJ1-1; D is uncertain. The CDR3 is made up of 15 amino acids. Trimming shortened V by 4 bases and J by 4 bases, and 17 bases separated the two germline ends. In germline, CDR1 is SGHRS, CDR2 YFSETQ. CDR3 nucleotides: TGCGCCAGCAGCCCCCGCGGGCGGGAGGGCACTGAAGCTTTCTTT. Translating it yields CASSPRGREGTEAFF.

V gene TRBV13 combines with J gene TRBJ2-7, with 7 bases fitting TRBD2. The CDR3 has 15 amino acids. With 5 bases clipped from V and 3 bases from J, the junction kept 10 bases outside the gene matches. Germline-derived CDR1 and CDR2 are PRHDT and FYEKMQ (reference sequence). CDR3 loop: CASSPRGGLSYEQYF. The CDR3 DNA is TGTGCCAGCAGCCCACGCGGGGGATTAAGCTACGAGCAGTACTTC.

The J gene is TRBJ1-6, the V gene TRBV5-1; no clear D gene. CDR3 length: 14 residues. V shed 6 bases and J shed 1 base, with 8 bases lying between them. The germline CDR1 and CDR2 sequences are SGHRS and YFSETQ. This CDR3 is CASKVDSYNSPLHF. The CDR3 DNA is TGCGCCAGCAAGGTGGATTCCTATAATTCACCCCTCCACTTT.

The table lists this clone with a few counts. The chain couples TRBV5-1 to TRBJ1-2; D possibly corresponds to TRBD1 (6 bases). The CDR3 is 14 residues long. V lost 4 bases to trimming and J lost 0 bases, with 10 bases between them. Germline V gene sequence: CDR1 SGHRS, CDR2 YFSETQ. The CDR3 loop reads CASSPDSPNYGYTF. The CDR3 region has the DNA TGCGCCAGCAGCCCGGACAGCCCTAACTATGGCTACACCTTC. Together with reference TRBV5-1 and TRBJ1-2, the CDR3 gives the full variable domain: KAGVTQTPRYLIKTRGQQVTLSCSPISGHRSVSWYQQTPGQGLQFLFEYFSETQRNKGNFPGRFSGRQFSNSRSEMNVSTLELGDSALYLCASSPDSPNYGYTFGSGTRLTVV.

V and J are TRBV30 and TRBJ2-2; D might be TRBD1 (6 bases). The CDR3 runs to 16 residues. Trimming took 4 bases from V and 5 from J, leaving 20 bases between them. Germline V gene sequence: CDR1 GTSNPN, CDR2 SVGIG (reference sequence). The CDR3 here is CAWTRDRIRGTGELFF. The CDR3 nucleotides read TGTGCCTGGACCCGTGACAGGATCCGCGGGACCGGGGAGCTGTTTTTT. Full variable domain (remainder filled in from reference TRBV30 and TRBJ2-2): SQTIHQWPATLVQPVGSPLSLECTVEGTSNPNLYWYRQAAGRGLQLLFYSVGIGQISSEVPQNLSASRPQDRQFILSSKKLLLSDSGFYLCAWTRDRIRGTGELFFGEGSRLTVL.

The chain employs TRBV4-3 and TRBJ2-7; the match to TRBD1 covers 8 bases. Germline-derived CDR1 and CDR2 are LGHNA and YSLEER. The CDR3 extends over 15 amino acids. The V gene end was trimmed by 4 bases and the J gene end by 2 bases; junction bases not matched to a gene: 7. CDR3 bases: TGCGCCAGCAGCCTTGGGACAGGTGCTACCTACGAGCAGTACTTC. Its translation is CASSLGTGATYEQYF.

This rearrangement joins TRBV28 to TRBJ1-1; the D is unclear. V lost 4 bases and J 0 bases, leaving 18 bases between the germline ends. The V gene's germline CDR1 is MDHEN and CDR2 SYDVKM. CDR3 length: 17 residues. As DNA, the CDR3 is TGTGCCAGCAGTTCCTCCGGGAGTACCCCCATGAACACTGAAGCTTTCTTT. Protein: CASSSSGSTPMNTEAFF.

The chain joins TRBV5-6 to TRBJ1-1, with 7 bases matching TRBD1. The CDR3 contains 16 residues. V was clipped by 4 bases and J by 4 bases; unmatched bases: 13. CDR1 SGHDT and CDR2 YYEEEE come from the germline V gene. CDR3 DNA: TGTGCCAGCAGCCTACTTGGACAGGCTGGGATCACTGAAGCTTTCTTT. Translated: CASSLLGQAGITEAFF.

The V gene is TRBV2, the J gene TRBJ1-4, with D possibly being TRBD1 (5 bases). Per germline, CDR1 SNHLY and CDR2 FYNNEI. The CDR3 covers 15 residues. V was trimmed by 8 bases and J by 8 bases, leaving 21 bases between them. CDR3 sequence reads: CASVARAGMFEKLFF. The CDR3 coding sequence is TGTGCCAGCGTCGCGCGGGCAGGGATGTTCGAAAAACTGTTTTTT.

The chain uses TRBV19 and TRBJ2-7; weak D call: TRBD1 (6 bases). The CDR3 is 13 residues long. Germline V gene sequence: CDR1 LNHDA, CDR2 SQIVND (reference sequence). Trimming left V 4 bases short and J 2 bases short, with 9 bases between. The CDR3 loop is CASSTAGAYEQYF. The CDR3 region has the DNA TGTGCCAGTAGTACAGCAGGGGCCTACGAGCAGTACTTC.

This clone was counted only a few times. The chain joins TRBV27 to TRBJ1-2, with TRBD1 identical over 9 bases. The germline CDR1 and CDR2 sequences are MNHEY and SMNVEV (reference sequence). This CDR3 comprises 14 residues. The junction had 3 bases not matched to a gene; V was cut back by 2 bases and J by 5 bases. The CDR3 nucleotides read TGTGCCAGCAGTTTAGCAGGGACAGGGTATGGCTACACCTTC. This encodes CASSLAGTGYGYTF.

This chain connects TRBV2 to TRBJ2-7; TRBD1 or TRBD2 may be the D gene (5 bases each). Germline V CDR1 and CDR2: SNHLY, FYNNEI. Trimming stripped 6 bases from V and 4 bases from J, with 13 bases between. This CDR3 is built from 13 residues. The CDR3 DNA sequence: TGTGCCAGCAGGGGGGTTTCCTTTTACGAGCAGTACTTC. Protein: CASRGVSFYEQYF.

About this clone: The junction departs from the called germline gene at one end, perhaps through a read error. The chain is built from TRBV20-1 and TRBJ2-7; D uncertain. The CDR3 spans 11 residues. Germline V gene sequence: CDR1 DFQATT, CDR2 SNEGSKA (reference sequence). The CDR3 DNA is TGCAGTGCTAGAGTAGGTCAGCCCTTTTATTTC. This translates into CSARVGQPFYF.

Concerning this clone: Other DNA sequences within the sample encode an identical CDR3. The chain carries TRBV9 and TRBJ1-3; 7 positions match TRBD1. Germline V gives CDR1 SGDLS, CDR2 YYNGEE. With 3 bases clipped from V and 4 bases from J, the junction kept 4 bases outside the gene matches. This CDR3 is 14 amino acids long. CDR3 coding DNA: TGTGCCAGCAGCGGAACAGGGGCGGGAAACACCATATATTTT. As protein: CASSGTGAGNTIYF.

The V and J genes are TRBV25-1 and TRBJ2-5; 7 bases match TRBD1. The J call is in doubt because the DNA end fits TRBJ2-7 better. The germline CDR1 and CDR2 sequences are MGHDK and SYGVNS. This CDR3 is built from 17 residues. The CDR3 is CASSESPRRTGAHEQYF. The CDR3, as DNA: TGTGCCAGCAGTGAATCTCCCCGGAGAACAGGGGCCCACGAGCAGTACTTC.

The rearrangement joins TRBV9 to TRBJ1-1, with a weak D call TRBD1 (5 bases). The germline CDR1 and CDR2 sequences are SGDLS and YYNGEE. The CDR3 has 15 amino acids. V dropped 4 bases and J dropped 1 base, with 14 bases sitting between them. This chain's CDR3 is CASSSGPQRNTEAFF. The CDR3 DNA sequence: TGTGCCAGCAGCTCGGGACCCCAGAGGAACACTGAAGCTTTCTTT.

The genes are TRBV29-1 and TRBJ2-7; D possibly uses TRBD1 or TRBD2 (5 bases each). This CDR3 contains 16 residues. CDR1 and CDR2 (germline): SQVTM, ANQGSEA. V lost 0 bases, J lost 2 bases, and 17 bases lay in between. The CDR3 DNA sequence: TGCAGCGTTGAAGATCTGGGGGACGGAGCTGCCTACGAGCAGTACTTC. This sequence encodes CSVEDLGDGAAYEQYF.

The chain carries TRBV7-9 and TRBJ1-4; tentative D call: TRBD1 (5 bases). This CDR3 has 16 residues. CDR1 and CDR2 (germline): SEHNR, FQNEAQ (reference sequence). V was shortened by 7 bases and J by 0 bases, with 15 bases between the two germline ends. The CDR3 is CASTLGGAATNEKLFF. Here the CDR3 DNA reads TGTGCCAGCACCCTGGGCGGGGCTGCAACTAATGAAAAACTGTTTTTT.

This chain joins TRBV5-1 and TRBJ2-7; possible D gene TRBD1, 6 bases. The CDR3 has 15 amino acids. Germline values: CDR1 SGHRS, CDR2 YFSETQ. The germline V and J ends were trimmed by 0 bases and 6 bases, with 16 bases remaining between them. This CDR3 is CASSLAGQKGSEQYF. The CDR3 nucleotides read TGCGCCAGCAGCTTGGCGGGACAAAAAGGGTCCGAGCAGTACTTC.